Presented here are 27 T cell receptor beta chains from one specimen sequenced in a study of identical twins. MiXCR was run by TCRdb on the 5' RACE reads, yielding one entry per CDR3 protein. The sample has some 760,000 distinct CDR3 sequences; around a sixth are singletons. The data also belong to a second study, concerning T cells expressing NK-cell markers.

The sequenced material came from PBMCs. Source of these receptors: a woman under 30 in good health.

The CDR3 reads CASSSQQGLEGYTF. The CDR3 DNA reads TGTGCCAGCAGTTCGCAACAGGGTCTCGAGGGCTACACCTTC. The chain employs TRBV12-3 or TRBV12-4 and TRBJ1-2, with D perhaps TRBD1 (6 bases). CDR3 length equals 14 residues. Trimming removed 4 bases at V and 8 bases at J, with 17 bases between.

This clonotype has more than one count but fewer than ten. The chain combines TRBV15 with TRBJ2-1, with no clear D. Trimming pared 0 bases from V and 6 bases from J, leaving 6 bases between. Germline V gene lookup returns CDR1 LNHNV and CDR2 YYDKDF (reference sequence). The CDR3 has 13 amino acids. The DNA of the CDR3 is TGTGCCACCAGCAGAGAGGTAGGCAATGAGCAGTTCTTC. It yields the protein CATSREVGNEQFF.

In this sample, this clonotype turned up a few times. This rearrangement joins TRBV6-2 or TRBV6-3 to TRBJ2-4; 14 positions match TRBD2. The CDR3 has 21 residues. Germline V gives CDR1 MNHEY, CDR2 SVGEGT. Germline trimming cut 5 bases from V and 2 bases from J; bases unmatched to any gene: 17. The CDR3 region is CASSPTTSGRAITWSKNIQYF. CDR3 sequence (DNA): TGTGCCAGCAGTCCCACGACTAGCGGGAGGGCCATAACGTGGTCCAAAAACATTCAGTACTTC.

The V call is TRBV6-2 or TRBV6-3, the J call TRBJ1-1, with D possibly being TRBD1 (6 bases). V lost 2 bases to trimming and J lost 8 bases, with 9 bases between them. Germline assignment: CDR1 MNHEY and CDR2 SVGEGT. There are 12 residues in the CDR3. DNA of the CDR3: TGTGCCAGCAGTTACCACAGGGAGGAAGCTTTCTTT. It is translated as CASSYHREEAFF.

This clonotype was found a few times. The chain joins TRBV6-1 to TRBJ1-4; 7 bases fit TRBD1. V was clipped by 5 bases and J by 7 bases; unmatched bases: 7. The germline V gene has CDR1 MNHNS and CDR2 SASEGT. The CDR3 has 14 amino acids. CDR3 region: CASSPQGRSEKLFF. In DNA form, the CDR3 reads TGTGCCAGCAGTCCACAGGGGCGGAGTGAAAAACTGTTTTTT.

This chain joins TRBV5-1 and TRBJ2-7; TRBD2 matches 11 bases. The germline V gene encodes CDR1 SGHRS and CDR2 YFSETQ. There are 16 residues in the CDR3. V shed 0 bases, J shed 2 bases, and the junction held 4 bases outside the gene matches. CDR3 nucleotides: TGCGCCAGCAGCTTGGGGGGACTAGCGGAAACCTACGAGCAGTACTTC. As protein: CASSLGGLAETYEQYF.

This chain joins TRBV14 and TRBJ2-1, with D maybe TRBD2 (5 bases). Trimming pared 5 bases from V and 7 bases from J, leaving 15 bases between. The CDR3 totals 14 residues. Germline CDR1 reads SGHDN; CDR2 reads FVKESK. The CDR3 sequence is CASSSAVRTNEQFF. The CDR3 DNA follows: TGTGCCAGCAGCTCAGCGGTTAGAACGAATGAGCAGTTCTTC.

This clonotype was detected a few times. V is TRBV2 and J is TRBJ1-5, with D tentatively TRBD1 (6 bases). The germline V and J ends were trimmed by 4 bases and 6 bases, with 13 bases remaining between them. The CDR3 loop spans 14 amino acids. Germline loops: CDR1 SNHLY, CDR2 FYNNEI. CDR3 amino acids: CASSGSRGSQPQHF. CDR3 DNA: TGTGCCAGCAGTGGTTCCAGGGGTAGTCAGCCCCAGCATTTT.

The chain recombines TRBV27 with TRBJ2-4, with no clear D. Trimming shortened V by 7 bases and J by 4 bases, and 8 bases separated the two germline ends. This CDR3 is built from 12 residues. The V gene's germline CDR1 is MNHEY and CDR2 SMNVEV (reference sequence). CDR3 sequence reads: CASIGGKNIQYF. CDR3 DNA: TGTGCCAGCATCGGCGGTAAAAACATTCAGTACTTC.

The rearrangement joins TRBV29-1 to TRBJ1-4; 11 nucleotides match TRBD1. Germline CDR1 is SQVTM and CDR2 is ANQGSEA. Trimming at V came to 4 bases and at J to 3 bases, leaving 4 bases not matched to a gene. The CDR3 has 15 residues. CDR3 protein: CSVGDRGAANEKLFF. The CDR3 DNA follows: TGCAGCGTTGGGGACAGGGGGGCAGCTAATGAAAAACTGTTTTTT.

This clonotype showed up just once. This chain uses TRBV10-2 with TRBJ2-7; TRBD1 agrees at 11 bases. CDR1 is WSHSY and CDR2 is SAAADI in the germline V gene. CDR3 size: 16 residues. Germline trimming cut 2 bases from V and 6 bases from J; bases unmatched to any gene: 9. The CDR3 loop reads CASSEPGTGGLSEQYF. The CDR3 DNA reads TGCGCCAGCAGTGAGCCCGGGACAGGGGGTTTGAGCGAGCAGTACTTC.

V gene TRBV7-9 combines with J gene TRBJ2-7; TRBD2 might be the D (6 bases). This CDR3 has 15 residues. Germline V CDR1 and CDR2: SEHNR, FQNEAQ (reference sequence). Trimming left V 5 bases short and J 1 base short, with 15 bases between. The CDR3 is CASSPDGGVSYEQYF. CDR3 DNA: TGTGCCAGCAGCCCGGATGGCGGGGTGTCCTACGAGCAGTACTTC.

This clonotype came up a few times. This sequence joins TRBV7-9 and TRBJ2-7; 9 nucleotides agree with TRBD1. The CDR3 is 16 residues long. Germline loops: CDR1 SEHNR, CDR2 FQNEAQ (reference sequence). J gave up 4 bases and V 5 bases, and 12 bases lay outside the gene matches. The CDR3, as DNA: TGTGCCAGCAGCCAAATATGGACAGGGGAAAGGTACGAGCAGTACTTC. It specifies CASSQIWTGERYEQYF.

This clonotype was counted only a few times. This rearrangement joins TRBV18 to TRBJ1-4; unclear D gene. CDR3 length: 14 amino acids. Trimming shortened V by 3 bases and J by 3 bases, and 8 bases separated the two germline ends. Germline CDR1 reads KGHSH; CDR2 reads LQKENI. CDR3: CASSPSIANEKLFF. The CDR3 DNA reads TGTGCCAGCTCACCGTCGATTGCTAATGAAAAACTGTTTTTT.

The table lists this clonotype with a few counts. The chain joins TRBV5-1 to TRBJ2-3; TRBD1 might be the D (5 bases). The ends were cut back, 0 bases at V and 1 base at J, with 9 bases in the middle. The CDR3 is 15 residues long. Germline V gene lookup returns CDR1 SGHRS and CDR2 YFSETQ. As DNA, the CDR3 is TGCGCCAGCAGCTTGGCCCCCAGGGGCACAGATACGCAGTATTTT. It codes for CASSLAPRGTDTQYF.

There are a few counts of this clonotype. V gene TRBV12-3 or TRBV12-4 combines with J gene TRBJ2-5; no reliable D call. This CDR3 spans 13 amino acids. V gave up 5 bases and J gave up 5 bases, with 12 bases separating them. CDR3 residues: CASSPSLRETQYF. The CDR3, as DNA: TGTGCCAGCAGTCCCTCCTTGCGGGAGACCCAGTACTTC.

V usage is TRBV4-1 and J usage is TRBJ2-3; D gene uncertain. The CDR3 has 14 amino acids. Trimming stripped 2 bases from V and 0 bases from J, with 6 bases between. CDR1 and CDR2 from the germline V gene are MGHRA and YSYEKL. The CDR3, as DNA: TGCGCCAGCAGCCAAAGCTTCAGCACAGATACGCAGTATTTT. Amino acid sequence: CASSQSFSTDTQYF.

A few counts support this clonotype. The CDR3 bases are TGTGCCAGCAGCGTAGGAGACGTTTTTGAAGCTTTCTTT. Residues: CASSVGDVFEAFF. The genes are TRBV9 and TRBJ1-1, with unresolved D. Germline V gene sequence: CDR1 SGDLS, CDR2 YYNGEE. The CDR3 length is 13 residues. V gave up 0 bases and J gave up 7 bases, with 10 bases separating them.

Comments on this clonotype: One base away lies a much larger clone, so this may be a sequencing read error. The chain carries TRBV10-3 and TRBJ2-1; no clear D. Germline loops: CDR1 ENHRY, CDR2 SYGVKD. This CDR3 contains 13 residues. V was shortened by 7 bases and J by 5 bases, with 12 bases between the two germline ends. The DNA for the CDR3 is TGTGCCATCAAATGCGGAGCGAACAATGAGCAGTTCTTC. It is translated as CAIKCGANNEQFF.

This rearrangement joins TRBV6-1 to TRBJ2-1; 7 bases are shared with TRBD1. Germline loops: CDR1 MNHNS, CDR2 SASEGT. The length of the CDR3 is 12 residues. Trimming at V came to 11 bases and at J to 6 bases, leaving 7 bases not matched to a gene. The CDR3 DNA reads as TGTGCCGGGGAGACAGGGTTCAATGAGCAGTTCTTC. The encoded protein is CAGETGFNEQFF.

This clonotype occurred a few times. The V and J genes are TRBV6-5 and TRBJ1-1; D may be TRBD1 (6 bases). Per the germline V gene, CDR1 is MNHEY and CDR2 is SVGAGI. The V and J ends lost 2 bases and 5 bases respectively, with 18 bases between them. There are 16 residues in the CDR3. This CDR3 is CASSYRGARVGTEAFF. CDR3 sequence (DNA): TGTGCCAGCAGTTACCGGGGGGCCAGGGTTGGGACTGAAGCTTTCTTT.

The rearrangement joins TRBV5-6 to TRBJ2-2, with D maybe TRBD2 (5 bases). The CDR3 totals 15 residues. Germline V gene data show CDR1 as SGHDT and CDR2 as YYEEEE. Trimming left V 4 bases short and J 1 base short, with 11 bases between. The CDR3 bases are TGTGCCAGCAGCCCGAAGGACTGGAACACCGGGGAGCTGTTTTTT. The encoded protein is CASSPKDWNTGELFF.

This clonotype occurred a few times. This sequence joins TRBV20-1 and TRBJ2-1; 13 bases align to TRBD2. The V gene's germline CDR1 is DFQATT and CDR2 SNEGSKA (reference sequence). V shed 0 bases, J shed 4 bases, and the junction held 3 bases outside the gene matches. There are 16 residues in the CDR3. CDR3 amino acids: CSAREPGLAGYNEQFF. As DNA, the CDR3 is TGCAGTGCTAGAGAGCCGGGACTAGCGGGGTACAATGAGCAGTTCTTC.

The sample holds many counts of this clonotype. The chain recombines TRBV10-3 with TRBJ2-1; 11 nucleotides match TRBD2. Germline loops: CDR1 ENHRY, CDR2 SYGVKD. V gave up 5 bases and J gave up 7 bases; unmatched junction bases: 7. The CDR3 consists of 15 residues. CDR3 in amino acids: CAISSPSGGTNEQFF. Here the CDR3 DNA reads TGTGCCATCAGTAGTCCTAGCGGGGGGACAAATGAGCAGTTCTTC.

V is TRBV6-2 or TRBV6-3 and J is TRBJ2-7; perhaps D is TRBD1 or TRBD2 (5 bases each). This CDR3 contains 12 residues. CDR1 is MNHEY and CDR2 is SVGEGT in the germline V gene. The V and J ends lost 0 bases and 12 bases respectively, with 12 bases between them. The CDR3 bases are TGTGCCAGCAGTTACTCGATGGGACCTGCGTACTTC. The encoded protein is CASSYSMGPAYF.

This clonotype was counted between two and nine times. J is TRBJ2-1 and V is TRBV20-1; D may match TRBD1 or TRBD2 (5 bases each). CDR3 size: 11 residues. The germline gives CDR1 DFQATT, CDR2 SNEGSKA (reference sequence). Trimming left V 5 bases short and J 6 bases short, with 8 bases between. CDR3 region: CSAEGINEQFF. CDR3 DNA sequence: TGCAGTGCTGAGGGGATCAATGAGCAGTTCTTC.

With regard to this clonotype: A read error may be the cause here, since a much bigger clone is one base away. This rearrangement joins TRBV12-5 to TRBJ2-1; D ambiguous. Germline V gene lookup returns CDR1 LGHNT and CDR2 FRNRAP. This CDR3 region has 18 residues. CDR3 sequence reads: CASGLGVGASPPYNEQSF. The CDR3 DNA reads TGTGCTAGTGGTTTGGGGGTTGGCGCCTCCCCACCCTACAATGAGCAGTCCTTC.